Below are 23 T cell receptor beta chains sequenced from a single sample in a study of blood T cell repertoires in COVID-19 (dated by TCRdb to about 2020). The library came from the immunoSEQ multiplex PCR assay. Not all clones reach the TCRdb copy of this immuneACCESS table, which keeps in-frame sequences only. Checked studies attribute under half of the gap to unresolved V genes and leave the rest unexplained. Here the sample has about 480,000 clones; 89% occur a single time. About 1% of the sample goes to the ten largest clones. Source material: peripheral blood. The receptors were sampled from a man between 18 and 29 years old with COVID-19, enrolled during active disease.

The chain is built from TRBV5-1 and TRBJ2-2; 8 bases are a match to TRBD2. Germline assignment: CDR1 SGHRS and CDR2 YFSETQ. Losses at the gene ends were 4 bases for V and 1 base for J; bases not matched to a gene: 6. The CDR3 extends over 16 amino acids. The CDR3 loop reads CASSTGTRGNTGELFF. CDR3 nucleotide sequence: TGCGCCAGCAGCACCGGGACTAGGGGGAACACCGGGGAGCTGTTTTTT. Looking up the rest from reference TRBV5-1 and TRBJ2-2 gives the full variable domain: KAGVTQTPRYLIKTRGQQVTLSCSPISGHRSVSWYQQTPGQGLQFLFEYFSETQRNKGNFPGRFSGRQFSNSRSEMNVSTLELGDSALYLCASSTGTRGNTGELFFGEGSRLTVL.

The gene calls are TRBV29-1 and TRBJ2-1; D perhaps matches TRBD2 (6 bases). The germline V gene encodes CDR1 SQVTM and CDR2 ANQGSEA. Between the trimmed V and J ends, which lost 3 bases and 4 bases, there was a span of 16 bases. The length of the CDR3 is 15 residues. The CDR3 DNA reads as TGCAGCGTTGAGCGGGAAGAGGCCCCTTACAATGAGCAGTTCTTC. Amino acids: CSVEREEAPYNEQFF.

The chain uses TRBV6-5 and TRBJ1-1, with a weak D call TRBD1 (6 bases). The V gene lost 5 bases and the J gene lost 4 bases, with 14 bases spanning the gap. The CDR3 has 14 residues. Germline CDR1 reads MNHEY; CDR2 reads SVGAGI. CDR3 nucleotide sequence: TGTGCCAGCAGTATTACGCAGGGGACCACTGAAGCTTTCTTT. The encoded protein is CASSITQGTTEAFF.

In this sample, this clone turned up once. The chain employs TRBV19 and TRBJ1-2; 7 bases are a match to TRBD1. The CDR3 runs to 20 residues. J lost 6 bases, V lost 1 base, and 23 bases had no gene match. CDR1 LNHDA and CDR2 SQIVND come from the germline V gene (reference sequence). As DNA, the CDR3 is TGTGCCAGTAGTATAGGAGGTGCGATAGGACAGGCGTCTTTCCGGCATGGCTACACCTTC. Translation: CASSIGGAIGQASFRHGYTF. The full variable domain, its missing parts supplied by reference TRBV19 and TRBJ1-2, is DGGITQSPKYLFRKEGQNVTLSCEQNLNHDAMYWYRQDPGQGLRLIYYSQIVNDFQKGDIAEGYSVSREKKESFPLTVTSAQKNPTAFYLCASSIGGAIGQASFRHGYTFGSGTRLTVV.

The chain links TRBV11-3 to TRBJ2-2; 7 nucleotides agree with TRBD2. J gave up 7 bases and V 2 bases, and 16 bases lay outside the gene matches. From germline, CDR1 is SGHNT and CDR2 YENEEA. CDR3 length: 18 residues. This chain's CDR3 is CASSLFPDTTRGGGELFF. CDR3 coding DNA: TGTGCCAGCAGCTTATTTCCGGACACAACGCGCGGGGGCGGGGAGCTGTTTTTT.

This chain uses TRBV11-2 with TRBJ2-7, with D perhaps TRBD1 (6 bases). V shed 6 bases and J shed 1 base, with 16 bases lying between them. This CDR3 contains 15 residues. Looked up from germline, CDR1 is SGHAT and CDR2 is FQNNGV. Written as DNA, the CDR3 is TGTGCCAGCAGGGGGGCTGGTACGCCTTCCTACGAGCAGTACTTC. Amino acid sequence: CASRGAGTPSYEQYF.

This clone was picked up one time. The V call is TRBV6-1, the J call TRBJ2-5; no clear D gene. Germline V gene lookup returns CDR1 MNHNS and CDR2 SASEGT. The CDR3 has 14 amino acids. V was pared by 1 base and J by 0 bases, with 6 bases between. CDR3 nucleotide sequence: TGTGCCAGCAGTGAAGTCGGTTACCAAGAGACCCAGTACTTC. This codes for CASSEVGYQETQYF.

The gene calls are TRBV18 and TRBJ2-5, with D tentatively TRBD1 (5 bases). The CDR3 consists of 14 residues. The germline V and J ends were trimmed by 6 bases and 2 bases, with 13 bases remaining between them. Germline V lookup: CDR1 KGHSH, CDR2 LQKENI. CDR3 loop: CASSAGFSQETQYF. Written as DNA, the CDR3 is TGTGCCAGCTCCGCAGGGTTCTCTCAAGAGACCCAGTACTTC.

The chain is built from TRBV30 and TRBJ2-1, with D possibly TRBD2 on 5 matching bases. Trimming took off 1 base at V and 10 bases at J, with 17 bases between the two ends. The CDR3 length is 14 residues. CDR1 GTSNPN and CDR2 SVGIG come from the germline V gene (reference sequence). The CDR3 region has the DNA TGTGCCTGGAGTGAGAGACTATCAGTGGTCGAGCAGTTCTTC. Protein product: CAWSERLSVVEQFF.

The rearrangement uses TRBV6-5 and TRBJ2-1; a weak D match, TRBD1 (5 bases). Germline loops: CDR1 MNHEY, CDR2 SVGAGI. The CDR3 loop spans 14 amino acids. V was shortened by 6 bases and J by 1 base, with 10 bases between the two germline ends. CDR3: CASRFDRSYNEQFF. CDR3 DNA: TGTGCCAGCAGATTCGACAGATCCTACAATGAGCAGTTCTTC.

The chain has TRBV16 and TRBJ1-2, with D perhaps matching TRBD1 (5 bases). Germline CDR1 reads KGHSY; CDR2 reads FQNENV. This CDR3 has 15 residues. V was clipped by 4 bases and J by 3 bases, with 15 bases between them. This CDR3 is CASSPQVLRDYGYTF. In nucleotides, the CDR3 is TGTGCCAGCAGCCCACAGGTCCTAAGGGACTATGGCTACACCTTC.

The chain is built from TRBV2 and TRBJ2-5; D is possibly TRBD2 (6 bases). Trimming removed 3 bases at V and 2 bases at J, with 10 bases between. Germline CDR1 and CDR2: SNHLY and FYNNEI. The CDR3 totals 14 residues. The CDR3 loop is CASSETRGQETQYF. The DNA for the CDR3 is TGTGCCAGCAGTGAGACCCGGGGGCAAGAGACCCAGTACTTC.

This clone appeared a few times. The rearrangement links TRBV11-2 to TRBJ2-5, with 16 bases matching TRBD2. V was clipped by 4 bases and J by 5 bases; unmatched bases: 7. The CDR3 has 17 amino acids. Per germline, CDR1 SGHAT and CDR2 FQNNGV. In DNA form, the CDR3 reads TGTGCCAGCAGCTCGCCGGGACTAGCGGGGGGGCGCGAGACCCAGTACTTC. Protein sequence: CASSSPGLAGGRETQYF.

To note about this clone: Since the CDR3 does not end with the conserved phenylalanine or tryptophan, this likely comes from a read error. No DNA is shown, since the ends of the CDR3 on it are uncertain; the CDR3 is the one TCRdb lists. The CDR3 loop reads CASSRPGTGGS. V and J are TRBV21-1 and TRBJ2-7; the table's TRBD1 call for D was not verified on the DNA. TRBV21-1 is deemed a pseudogene. The CDR3 sequence runs 11 residues, both termini included.

This chain joins TRBV29-1 and TRBJ2-2; 14 nucleotides agree with TRBD2. Trimming removed 6 bases from V and 8 bases from J; junction bases left unmatched: 8. Germline lookup yields CDR1 SQVTM and CDR2 ANQGSEA. The CDR3 has 15 amino acids. CDR3 residues: CSVRGLAGETGELFF. Written as DNA, the CDR3 is TGCAGCGTAAGGGGACTAGCGGGAGAAACGGGGGAGCTGTTTTTT.

This clone occurred a few times. The chain recombines TRBV7-9 with TRBJ2-2; 11 bases align to TRBD2. The CDR3 loop spans 17 amino acids. The V gene end was trimmed by 0 bases and the J gene end by 6 bases; junction bases not matched to a gene: 6. CDR1 and CDR2 from the germline V gene are SEHNR and FQNEAQ (reference sequence). CDR3 nucleotide sequence: TGTGCCAGCAGCTTAGCGGGACTAGCGGAGGGAGCCGGGGAGCTGTTTTTT. Translated, it gives CASSLAGLAEGAGELFF.

V usage is TRBV6-5 and J usage is TRBJ1-6; a possible D gene is TRBD1 (6 bases). V lost 2 bases and J 9 bases, leaving 17 bases between the germline ends. From germline, CDR1 is MNHEY and CDR2 SVGAGI. The CDR3 contains 16 residues. The CDR3 DNA is TGTGCCAGCAGTTACGGGGGCCACAGGGCTGGTTCACCCCTCCACTTT. It encodes CASSYGGHRAGSPLHF.

In its sample, this clone was seen once. The V gene is TRBV9, the J gene TRBJ2-3, with 10 bases aligning to TRBD2. The CDR3 spans 16 residues. Looked up from germline, CDR1 is SGDLS and CDR2 is YYNGEE. The trim removed 0 bases at V and 2 bases at J, leaving 3 bases unmatched. CDR3 residues: CASSVVGTSVTDTQYF. CDR3 in DNA: TGTGCCAGCAGCGTAGTAGGGACTAGCGTCACAGATACGCAGTATTTT.

The chain carries TRBV19 and TRBJ1-1; D is unclear. The germline CDR1 and CDR2 sequences are LNHDA and SQIVND (reference sequence). The V and J ends lost 3 bases and 7 bases respectively, with 9 bases between them. The CDR3 totals 12 residues. The CDR3 sequence is CASSIRGNEAFF. The CDR3 DNA reads as TGTGCCAGTAGTATTCGAGGGAATGAAGCTTTCTTT.

The CDR3 DNA follows: TGTGCCAGCAGTGGACAGGCAAGGAGAGGAGAGACCCAGTACTTC. Amino acid sequence: CASSGQARRGETQYF. The chain uses TRBV6-6 and TRBJ2-5; the match to TRBD1 covers 7 bases. With 5 bases clipped from V and 4 bases from J, the junction kept 10 bases outside the gene matches. Germline V gene lookup returns CDR1 MNHNY and CDR2 SVGAGI (reference sequence). This CDR3 has 15 amino acids.

In its sample, this clone was seen once. The CDR3 DNA follows: TGTGCCAGCAGTGAGTCCCAGCTAGAATACAATGAGCAGTTCTTC. Residues: CASSESQLEYNEQFF. This chain links TRBV25-1 with TRBJ2-1, with D hard to call. From germline, CDR1 is MGHDK and CDR2 SYGVNS. CDR3 length equals 15 residues. With 3 bases removed from V and 4 bases from J, the gap between germline ends came to 13 bases.

The count of this clone is one. The rearrangement joins TRBV5-4 to TRBJ2-7; TRBD1 matches 9 bases. Per germline, CDR1 SGHNT and CDR2 YYREEE (reference sequence). J lost 3 bases, V lost 4 bases, and 8 bases had no gene match. The CDR3 length is 15 residues. The CDR3, as DNA: TGTGCCAGCAGCGGGGCCGGGACAGGGAGCTACGAGCAGTACTTC. The encoded protein is CASSGAGTGSYEQYF.

This clone was recorded a few times. J is TRBJ2-7 and V is TRBV4-1; possible D gene TRBD1, 5 bases. Germline-derived CDR1 and CDR2 are MGHRA and YSYEKL. Trimming cost V 3 bases and J 4 bases, with 10 bases left between them. There are 13 residues in the CDR3. As DNA, the CDR3 is TGCGCCAGCAGCCAGACGACAGTTTACGAGCAGTACTTC. Protein: CASSQTTVYEQYF.